This T cell receptor (beta chain) appears in the sequencing data of a study of T cell changes during pregnancy in multiple sclerosis. Here immunoSEQ multiplex PCR was the method, and the copy in TCRdb shows in-frame clones only, minus some. Of around 50,000 clones in the sample, around nine tenths are singletons; the top ten hold less than 0.6%. Germline V CDR1 and CDR2: LNHDA, SQIVND (reference sequence). The junction had 5 bases not matched to a gene; V was cut back by 3 bases and J by 2 bases. The CDR3 has 15 amino acids. The TCR sequence derives from a female donor with multiple sclerosis, enrolled in a pregnancy study. J is TRBJ2-5 and V is TRBV19, with TRBD2 matching over 8 bases. The source material was CD4+ T cells from peripheral blood mononuclear cells, sampled in the third trimester of pregnancy. CDR3 nucleotide sequence: TGTGCCAGTAGTATCGCGGGGGGCCTACAAGAGACCCAGTACTTC. Translated, it gives CASSIAGGLQETQYF.